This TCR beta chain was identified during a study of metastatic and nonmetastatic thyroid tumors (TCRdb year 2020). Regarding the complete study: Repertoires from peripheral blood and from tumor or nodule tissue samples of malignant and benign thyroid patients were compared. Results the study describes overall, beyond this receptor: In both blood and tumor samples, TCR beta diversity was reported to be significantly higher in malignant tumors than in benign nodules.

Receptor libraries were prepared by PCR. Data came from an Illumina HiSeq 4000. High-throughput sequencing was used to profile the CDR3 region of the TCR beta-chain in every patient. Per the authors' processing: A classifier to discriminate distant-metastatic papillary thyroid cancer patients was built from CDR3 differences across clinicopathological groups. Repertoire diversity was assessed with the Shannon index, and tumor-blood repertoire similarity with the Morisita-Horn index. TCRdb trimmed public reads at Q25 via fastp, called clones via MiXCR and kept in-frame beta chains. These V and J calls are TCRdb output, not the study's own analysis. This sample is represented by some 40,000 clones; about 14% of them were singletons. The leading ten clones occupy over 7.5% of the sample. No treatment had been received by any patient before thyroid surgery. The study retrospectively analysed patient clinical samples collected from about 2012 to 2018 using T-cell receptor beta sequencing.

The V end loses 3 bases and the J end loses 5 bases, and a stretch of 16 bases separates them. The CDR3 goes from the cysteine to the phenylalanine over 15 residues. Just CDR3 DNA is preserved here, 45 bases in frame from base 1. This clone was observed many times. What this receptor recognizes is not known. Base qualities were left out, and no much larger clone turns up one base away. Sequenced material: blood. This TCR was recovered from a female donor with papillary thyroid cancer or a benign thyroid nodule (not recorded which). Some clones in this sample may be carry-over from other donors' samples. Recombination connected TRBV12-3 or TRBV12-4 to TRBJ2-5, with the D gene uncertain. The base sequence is TGTGCCAGCAGTTTTGGATGGGCCGATAGTGAGACCCAGTACTTC. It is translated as CASSFGWADSETQYF.